This passage covers 14 T cell receptor beta chains from one sample sequenced in a study of cytomegalovirus exposure and HLA in healthy donors. PCR amplification relied on 60 Vbeta primers (plus 13 Jbeta primers). Repertoires were generated with immunoSEQ multiplex PCR, while TCRdb's copy carries only in-frame clones and drops some. The sample shows just over 65,000 clones, 80% to 90% of them seen only once. The specimen was PBMCs. These TCRs come from a human donor in good health.

V usage is TRBV10-2 and J usage is TRBJ2-1; 7 nucleotides agree with TRBD1. The length of the CDR3 is 17 residues. V trimming: 3 bases; J trimming: 0 bases; junction bases outside the gene matches: 8. The germline V gene encodes CDR1 WSHSY and CDR2 SAAADI. The CDR3 sequence is CASSDYKKGASYNEQFF. DNA for the CDR3: TGCGCCAGCAGTGATTACAAGAAGGGGGCCTCCTACAATGAGCAGTTCTTC.

V gene TRBV2 combines with J gene TRBJ1-4; 7 bases are shared with TRBD1. With 8 bases clipped from V and 5 bases from J, the junction kept 2 bases outside the gene matches. This CDR3 contains 12 residues. CDR1 and CDR2 from the germline V gene are SNHLY and FYNNEI. CDR3: CASETGNEKLFF. CDR3 sequence (DNA): TGTGCCAGCGAGACAGGGAATGAAAAACTGTTTTTT.

This rearrangement joins TRBV6-5 to TRBJ2-1; possibly TRBD2 for D (6 bases). The CDR3 is 12 amino acids. Per the germline V gene, CDR1 is MNHEY and CDR2 is SVGAGI. Trimming took 6 bases from V and 4 from J, leaving 7 bases between them. The CDR3 region is CASRGGYNEQFF. The CDR3, as DNA: TGTGCCAGCAGGGGAGGTTACAATGAGCAGTTCTTC.

The rearrangement links TRBV13 to TRBJ2-1; 7 bases are a match to TRBD1. CDR1 and CDR2 (germline): PRHDT, FYEKMQ (reference sequence). This CDR3 region has 13 residues. The V segment lost 6 bases and the J segment 6 bases; nucleotides outside the gene matches: 5. CDR3 sequence reads: CASSPAGGNEQFF. The CDR3 coding sequence is TGTGCCAGCAGTCCTGCAGGGGGCAATGAGCAGTTCTTC.

The gene calls are TRBV5-1 and TRBJ2-3; 12 positions match TRBD2. The junction had 3 bases not matched to a gene; V was cut back by 5 bases and J by 2 bases. The CDR3 totals 15 residues. CDR1 and CDR2 (germline): SGHRS, YFSETQ. The CDR3 sequence is CASSLAGGATDTQYF. CDR3 DNA sequence: TGCGCCAGCAGTCTAGCGGGGGGGGCCACAGATACGCAGTATTTT.

This clone appeared a single time. The chain combines TRBV19 with TRBJ1-2, with D possibly TRBD1 on 6 matching bases. Looked up from germline, CDR1 is LNHDA and CDR2 is SQIVND (reference sequence). The CDR3 is 11 residues long. With 9 bases removed from V and 8 bases from J, the gap between germline ends came to 13 bases. The CDR3 sequence: CASRQGNGYTF. As DNA, the CDR3 is TGTGCCAGCCGCCAGGGGAACGGCTACACCTTC.

CDR3 region: CASSLALAGGYNEQFF. CDR3 DNA sequence: TGCGCCAGCAGCTTGGCCCTGGCAGGGGGCTACAATGAGCAGTTCTTC. The chain is built from TRBV5-1 and TRBJ2-1; TRBD1 matches 7 bases. J lost 3 bases, V lost 0 bases, and 6 bases had no gene match. CDR3 length: 16 amino acids. Germline V gives CDR1 SGHRS, CDR2 YFSETQ.

This sequence joins TRBV7-9 and TRBJ2-3, with 9 bases fitting TRBD1. The ends lost 5 bases at V and 4 bases at J; junction bases unmatched: 7. This CDR3 contains 15 residues. Per germline, CDR1 SEHNR and CDR2 FQNEAQ (reference sequence). The DNA of the CDR3 is TGTGCCAGCAGCCTGGGACAGGGCGTCCCAGATACGCAGTATTTT. The encoded protein is CASSLGQGVPDTQYF.

V and J are TRBV6-5 and TRBJ2-7; no definite D call. V gave up 2 bases and J gave up 6 bases, with 5 bases separating them. The V gene's germline CDR1 is MNHEY and CDR2 SVGAGI. The CDR3 spans 11 residues. The CDR3 protein is CASSYMAEQYF. In DNA form, the CDR3 reads TGTGCCAGCAGTTACATGGCCGAGCAGTACTTC.

The chain combines TRBV7-2 with TRBJ1-4; D may be TRBD1 (5 bases). Per germline, CDR1 SGHTA and CDR2 FQGNSA. V was trimmed by 6 bases and J by 0 bases, leaving 14 bases between them. CDR3 length equals 16 residues. This chain's CDR3 is CASSSQGIATNEKLFF. The CDR3 DNA is TGTGCCAGCAGTAGCCAGGGTATAGCAACTAATGAAAAACTGTTTTTT.

The chain joins TRBV2 to TRBJ1-4; D is perhaps TRBD1 (6 bases). V lost 3 bases to trimming and J lost 3 bases, with 14 bases between them. The CDR3 is made up of 16 amino acids. Germline CDR1 reads SNHLY; CDR2 reads FYNNEI. This CDR3 is CASSDLQGRSNEKLFF. CDR3 in DNA: TGTGCCAGCAGTGATTTGCAGGGGCGGTCTAATGAAAAACTGTTTTTT.

The CDR3 region has the DNA TGCGCCAGCAGCCTCGGGGGGGGTGGAGGAACTAATGAAAAACTGTTTTTT. Residues: CASSLGGGGGTNEKLFF. V and J are TRBV5-1 and TRBJ1-4, with D perhaps TRBD1 (5 bases). Germline V gene data show CDR1 as SGHRS and CDR2 as YFSETQ. The CDR3 extends over 17 amino acids. Trimming removed 4 bases from V and 1 base from J, with 17 bases in between.

This sequence joins TRBV7-9 and TRBJ2-7; 7 nucleotides agree with TRBD1. The J segment lost 6 bases and the V segment lost 5 bases, leaving 10 bases of the junction unmatched. In germline, CDR1 is SEHNR, CDR2 FQNEAQ (reference sequence). The CDR3 totals 14 residues. CDR3 bases: TGTGCCAGCAGCAAAACGGGACAGAAACGCGAGCAGTACTTC. This translates into CASSKTGQKREQYF.

The chain recombines TRBV25-1 with TRBJ2-7; 8 nucleotides agree with TRBD1. The germline CDR1 and CDR2 sequences are MGHDK and SYGVNS. With V trimmed by 5 bases and J by 5 bases, 11 bases remained unmatched. There are 15 residues in the CDR3. CDR3 in amino acids: CASSPRTGMFNEQYF. As DNA, the CDR3 is TGTGCCAGCAGTCCAAGGACAGGGATGTTTAACGAGCAGTACTTC.